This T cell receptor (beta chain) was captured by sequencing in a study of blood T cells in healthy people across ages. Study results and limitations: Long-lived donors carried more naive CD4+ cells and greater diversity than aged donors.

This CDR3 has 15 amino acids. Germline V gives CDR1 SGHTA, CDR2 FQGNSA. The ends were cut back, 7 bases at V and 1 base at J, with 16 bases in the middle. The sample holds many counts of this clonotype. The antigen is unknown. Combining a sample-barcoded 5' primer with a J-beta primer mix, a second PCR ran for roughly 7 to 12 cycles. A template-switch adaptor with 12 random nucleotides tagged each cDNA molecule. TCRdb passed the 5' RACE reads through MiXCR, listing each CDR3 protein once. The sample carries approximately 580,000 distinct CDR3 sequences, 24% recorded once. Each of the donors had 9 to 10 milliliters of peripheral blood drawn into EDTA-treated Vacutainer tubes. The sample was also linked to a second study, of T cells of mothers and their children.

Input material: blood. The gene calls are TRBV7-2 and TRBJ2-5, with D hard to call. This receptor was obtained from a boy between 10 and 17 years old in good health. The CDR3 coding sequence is TGTGCCAGCAACCCCACGACTTGGGGCCAAGAGACCCAGTACTTC. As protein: CASNPTTWGQETQYF.